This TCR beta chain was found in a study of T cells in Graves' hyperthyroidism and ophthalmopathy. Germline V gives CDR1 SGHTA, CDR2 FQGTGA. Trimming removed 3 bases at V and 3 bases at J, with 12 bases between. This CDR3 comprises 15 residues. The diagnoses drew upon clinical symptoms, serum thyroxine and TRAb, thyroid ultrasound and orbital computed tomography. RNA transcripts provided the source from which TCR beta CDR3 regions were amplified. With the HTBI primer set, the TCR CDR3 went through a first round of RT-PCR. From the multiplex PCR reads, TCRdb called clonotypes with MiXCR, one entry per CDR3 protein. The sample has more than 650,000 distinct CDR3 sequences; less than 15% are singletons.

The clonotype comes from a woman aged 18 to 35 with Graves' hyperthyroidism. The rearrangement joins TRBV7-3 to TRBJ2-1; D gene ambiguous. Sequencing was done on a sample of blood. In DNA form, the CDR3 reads TGTGCCAGCAGCTTCGACTCCACCGTCTACAATGAGCAGTTCTTC. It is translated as CASSFDSTVYNEQFF.